The TCR beta chain described here comes from a study of T cells in Graves' hyperthyroidism and ophthalmopathy. In this sample, this clonotype turned up many times. Amplification targeted TCR beta CDR3 regions from RNA transcripts. Carried out on the TCR CDR3, a first-round RT-PCR used the HTBI primer set. TCRdb processed the multiplex PCR reads anew with MiXCR; each CDR3 protein has one entry. The sample records around 300,000 distinct CDR3 sequences, about 13% being singletons. This CDR3 comprises 14 residues. The germline CDR1 and CDR2 sequences are MNHEY and SVGAGI. V shed 4 bases, J shed 8 bases, and the junction held 7 bases outside the gene matches. The diagnostic basis comprised clinical symptoms, serum thyroxine and TRAb, thyroid ultrasound and orbital computed tomography.

The origin of this receptor is a woman aged 40 to 50 with Graves' hyperthyroidism. Sequencing used blood. This rearrangement joins TRBV6-5 to TRBJ1-2, with 10 bases fitting TRBD1. The CDR3 bases are TGTGCCAGCAGTTCGGGACAGGGGATCCTCGGCTACACCTTC. Its translation: CASSSGQGILGYTF.